The next 18 T cell receptor beta chains were all read from a single sample in a study of blood T cell repertoires in COVID-19. Profiled with immunoSEQ multiplex PCR; TCRdb holds only in-frame clones, not every one. This sample has roughly 120,000 clones, with 80% found just once. Sequences were obtained from peripheral blood. These receptors all come from a man between 70 and 80 years old with acute or convalescent COVID-19.

The V call is TRBV5-1, the J call TRBJ2-3; tentatively, D is TRBD1 (5 bases). The CDR3 consists of 14 residues. Trimming left V 0 bases short and J 8 bases short, with 13 bases between. Germline CDR1 SGHRS, CDR2 YFSETQ. The CDR3 loop reads CASSLVQGPGTQYF. The CDR3 DNA reads as TGCGCCAGCAGCTTGGTGCAGGGTCCGGGTACGCAGTATTTT. The entire variable domain, with the rest obtained from reference TRBV5-1 and TRBJ2-3, is as follows: KAGVTQTPRYLIKTRGQQVTLSCSPISGHRSVSWYQQTPGQGLQFLFEYFSETQRNKGNFPGRFSGRQFSNSRSEMNVSTLELGDSALYLCASSLVQGPGTQYFGPGTRLTVL.

This clone was observed a few times. The chain combines TRBV7-8 with TRBJ1-4, with D maybe TRBD1 (6 bases). The ends were cut back, 1 base at V and 4 bases at J, with 10 bases in the middle. The CDR3 is made up of 15 amino acids. The germline gives CDR1 SGHVS, CDR2 FQNEAQ. CDR3 coding DNA: TGTGCCAGCAGCTTAGGGAGACAGGATAATGAAAAACTGTTTTTT. The encoded protein is CASSLGRQDNEKLFF. Based on the CDR3 plus reference TRBV7-8 and TRBJ1-4, the full variable domain is GAGVSQSPRYKVAKRGQDVALRCDPISGHVSLFWYQQALGQGPEFLTYFQNEAQLDKSGLPSDRFFAERPEGSVSTLKIQRTQQEDSAVYLCASSLGRQDNEKLFFGSGTQLSVL.

The CDR3 region has the DNA TGCGCCAGCAGCCCCAGACAGGGGGCAGAGACCCAGTACTTC. Protein: CASSPRQGAETQYF. The V call is TRBV5-1, the J call TRBJ2-5, with 10 nucleotides matching TRBD1. V shed 4 bases, J shed 4 bases, and the junction held 4 bases outside the gene matches. CDR1 SGHRS and CDR2 YFSETQ come from the germline V gene. The CDR3 is made up of 14 amino acids.

V and J are TRBV7-9 and TRBJ2-3; TRBD2 agrees at 7 bases. Per the germline V gene, CDR1 is SEHNR and CDR2 is FQNEAQ (reference sequence). The CDR3 spans 15 residues. The V and J ends lost 5 bases and 1 base, in that order; junction bases with no gene match: 6. The CDR3 nucleotides read TGTGCCAGCAGCCTTAGAGCGGGGCGCACAGATACGCAGTATTTT. Translated: CASSLRAGRTDTQYF.

This sequence joins TRBV6-5 and TRBJ1-6; D remains unclear. The CDR3 is 14 amino acids. Trimming left V 3 bases short and J 6 bases short, with 9 bases between. The germline CDR1 and CDR2 sequences are MNHEY and SVGAGI. CDR3 residues: CASSYLEGNSPLHF. The CDR3 DNA reads as TGTGCCAGCAGTTATTTAGAGGGTAATTCACCCCTCCACTTT.

The chain couples TRBV6-5 to TRBJ2-1, with 7 bases lining up with TRBD2. Germline CDR1 is MNHEY and CDR2 is SVGAGI. V was pared by 10 bases and J by 4 bases, with 13 bases of the junction left unmatched. CDR3 length: 15 amino acids. The CDR3 coding sequence is TGTGCCACCCGGGGGGAGACACCCAATTACAATGAGCAGTTCTTC. Its translation is CATRGETPNYNEQFF.

The gene calls are TRBV2 and TRBJ2-1; perhaps TRBD2 as D (5 bases). The CDR3 contains 12 residues. Germline lookup yields CDR1 SNHLY and CDR2 FYNNEI. V dropped 6 bases and J dropped 5 bases, with 8 bases sitting between them. The DNA for the CDR3 is TGTGCCAGCAGCGCCGGGAACAATGAGCAGTTCTTC. It specifies CASSAGNNEQFF.

The rearrangement joins TRBV15 to TRBJ2-3; D possibly corresponds to TRBD2 (6 bases). The CDR3 totals 16 residues. CDR1 is LNHNV, CDR2 YYDKDF, per germline (reference sequence). The ends were cut back, 3 bases at V and 1 base at J, with 14 bases in the middle. The CDR3 DNA reads TGTGCCACCAGCAGCAAACGGGGGACCGGCACAGATACGCAGTATTTT. Protein sequence: CATSSKRGTGTDTQYF.

This clone occurred a few times. One junction end disagrees with the germline gene, perhaps due to a read error. This chain joins TRBV2 and TRBJ1-5; possibly TRBD1 for D (5 bases). The CDR3 extends over 13 amino acids. Germline V gene lookup returns CDR1 SNHLY and CDR2 FYNNEI. CDR3 amino acids: CASGDSPNQPQHF. CDR3 in DNA: TGTGCCAGCGGTGACAGTCCTAATCAGCCCCAGCATTTT. The variable domain in full, completed from reference TRBV2 and TRBJ1-5, reads EPEVTQTPSHQVTQMGQEVILRCVPISNHLYFYWYRQILGQKVEFLVSFYNNEISEKSEIFDDQFSVERPDGSNFTLKIRSTKLEDSAMYFCASGDSPNQPQHFGDGTRLSIL.

This clone has more than one count but fewer than ten. The genes are TRBV7-9 and TRBJ1-1; D is possibly TRBD1 (6 bases). Germline CDR1 is SEHNR and CDR2 is FQNEAQ (reference sequence). V lost 6 bases, J lost 0 bases, and 14 bases lay in between. The length of the CDR3 is 15 residues. CDR3 DNA sequence: TGTGCCAGCAGACGACCAGGGGCTTTGAACACTGAAGCTTTCTTT. Encoded protein: CASRRPGALNTEAFF. Together with reference TRBV7-9 and TRBJ1-1, the CDR3 gives the full variable domain: DTGVSQNPRHKITKRGQNVTFRCDPISEHNRLYWYRQTLGQGPEFLTYFQNEAQLEKSRLLSDRFSAERPKGSFSTLEIQRTEQGDSAMYLCASRRPGALNTEAFFGQGTRLTVV.

The rearrangement joins TRBV7-8 to TRBJ1-2; 7 bases match TRBD1. Germline V gene lookup returns CDR1 SGHVS and CDR2 FQNEAQ. V trimming: 0 bases; J trimming: 7 bases; junction bases outside the gene matches: 5. The CDR3 consists of 14 residues. CDR3 sequence: CASSLAEGAGGYTF. The CDR3 coding sequence is TGTGCCAGCAGCTTAGCGGAGGGGGCGGGTGGCTACACCTTC.

V gene TRBV19 combines with J gene TRBJ1-5, with D unclear. CDR3 length: 17 amino acids. Germline CDR1 is LNHDA and CDR2 is SQIVND (reference sequence). Trimming left V 0 bases short and J 0 bases short, with 12 bases between. The CDR3 bases are TGTGCCAGTAGTATAGATCGATCGGTTAATAGCAATCAGCCCCAGCATTTT. Translating gives CASSIDRSVNSNQPQHF.

The V gene is TRBV18, the J gene TRBJ1-5; 8 bases match TRBD1. There are 15 residues in the CDR3. Germline values: CDR1 KGHSH, CDR2 LQKENI. V lost 6 bases and J lost 6; bases outside the gene matches: 10. The CDR3 protein is CASSEGQVWGQPQHF. CDR3 bases: TGTGCCAGCTCGGAGGGACAGGTCTGGGGTCAGCCCCAGCATTTT.

The chain is built from TRBV6-5 and TRBJ1-1; 12 bases line up with TRBD1. J gave up 11 bases and V 6 bases, and 10 bases lay outside the gene matches. Germline V CDR1 and CDR2: MNHEY, SVGAGI. This CDR3 comprises 14 residues. CDR3: CASRTPGTGGIAFF. The CDR3 bases are TGTGCCAGCAGAACCCCCGGGACAGGGGGCATCGCTTTCTTT.

The V call is TRBV11-2, the J call TRBJ2-5; D is perhaps TRBD2 (5 bases). The germline gives CDR1 SGHAT, CDR2 FQNNGV. This CDR3 has 13 residues. Trimming removed 3 bases from V and 5 bases from J, with 10 bases in between. CDR3 coding DNA: TGTGCCAGCAGCTTCCGGTGGGAGGAGACCCAGTACTTC. Translation gives CASSFRWEETQYF.

V is TRBV7-9 and J is TRBJ2-5, with D possibly matching TRBD2 (6 bases). Looked up from germline, CDR1 is SEHNR and CDR2 is FQNEAQ (reference sequence). The CDR3 is 16 residues long. Deletions cut 8 bases from V and 1 base from J, with 20 bases between. The CDR3, as DNA: TGTGCCAGCTCATCCAACGGAGGGGCAGTCCAAGAGACCCAGTACTTC. Translation: CASSSNGGAVQETQYF.

This clone was found once. V is TRBV18 and J is TRBJ2-3; no firm D call. The V end was cut by 3 bases, the J end by 2 bases, with 9 bases between. The CDR3 loop spans 14 amino acids. The germline gives CDR1 KGHSH, CDR2 LQKENI. CDR3 sequence reads: CASSPPAITDTQYF. The CDR3, as DNA: TGTGCCAGCTCACCTCCCGCGATCACAGATACGCAGTATTTT.

This chain uses TRBV11-2 with TRBJ1-6; a possible D gene is TRBD1 (6 bases). This CDR3 contains 15 residues. In germline, CDR1 is SGHAT, CDR2 FQNNGV. With 5 bases removed from V and 4 bases from J, the gap between germline ends came to 12 bases. CDR3 sequence (DNA): TGTGCCAGCAGCCAACAGGGTTGGTATAATTCACCCCTCCACTTT. Translated: CASSQQGWYNSPLHF.